This passage covers 28 T cell receptor beta chains from one sample sequenced in a study of blood T cell repertoires in COVID-19. Assay: immunoSEQ multiplex PCR; the TCRdb copy retains only in-frame clones and omits some. This table has approximately 230,000 clones, 82% appearing once. The sequenced sample consisted of peripheral blood. Source of these receptors: a woman older than 75 with active or convalescent COVID-19.

The genes are TRBV19 and TRBJ2-7; possible D gene TRBD2, 5 bases. Germline CDR1 reads LNHDA; CDR2 reads SQIVND (reference sequence). The V end lost 2 bases, the J end lost 6 bases, and 17 bases lay between the germline ends. The CDR3 extends over 15 amino acids. CDR3 in amino acids: CASSIIERPGSEQYF. The CDR3 DNA is TGTGCCAGTAGTATAATCGAAAGGCCGGGGTCCGAGCAGTACTTC.

V usage is TRBV24-1 and J usage is TRBJ2-5, with 10 bases fitting TRBD2. The germline V gene encodes CDR1 KGHDR and CDR2 SFDVKD. V shed 6 bases, J shed 4 bases, and the junction held 4 bases outside the gene matches. CDR3 length: 14 amino acids. The CDR3 region has the DNA TGTGCCACCAGTTCTAGCGGGGGAACAGAGACCCAGTACTTC. Residues: CATSSSGGTETQYF.

In DNA form, the CDR3 reads TGTGCCAGCAGCTTGAAATTAAGGGCGGGAGGGCCGGAGACCCAGTACTTC. Its protein is CASSLKLRAGGPETQYF. The chain is built from TRBV5-5 and TRBJ2-5; 9 nucleotides match TRBD2. CDR1 is SGHKS and CDR2 is YYEKEE in the germline V gene (reference sequence). Germline trimming cut 1 base from V and 5 bases from J; bases unmatched to any gene: 12. The CDR3 runs 17 residues.

The genes are TRBV28 and TRBJ1-4, with 9 nucleotides matching TRBD1. The CDR3 loop spans 15 amino acids. In germline, CDR1 is MDHEN, CDR2 SYDVKM. Unmatched junction bases numbered 7, after V lost 3 bases and J lost 8 bases. The CDR3 loop is CASSLQTGGREKLFF. In DNA, the CDR3 is TGTGCCAGCAGTTTGCAGACAGGGGGGCGGGAAAAACTGTTTTTT.

The J gene is TRBJ1-1, the V gene TRBV6-5; 8 positions agree with TRBD1. Germline values: CDR1 MNHEY, CDR2 SVGAGI. V lost 9 bases, J lost 1 base, and 10 bases stayed unmatched. This CDR3 contains 15 residues. The CDR3 DNA reads as TGTGCCAGTTCTAAACCCGGGACAGGGAACACTGAAGCTTTCTTT. Residues: CASSKPGTGNTEAFF.

J is TRBJ1-2 and V is TRBV5-1; 9 bases line up with TRBD1. Germline V gives CDR1 SGHRS, CDR2 YFSETQ. The V segment lost 0 bases and the J segment 2 bases; nucleotides outside the gene matches: 5. The CDR3 totals 16 residues. In DNA, the CDR3 is TGCGCCAGCAGCTTGGCCGGAGACAGGGGGAACTATGGCTACACCTTC. Amino acid sequence: CASSLAGDRGNYGYTF.

This clone has more than one count but fewer than ten. The chain employs TRBV6-5 and TRBJ1-5; maybe TRBD1 (5 bases). The CDR3 spans 14 residues. CDR1 and CDR2 from the germline V gene are MNHEY and SVGAGI. V lost 5 bases and J lost 1, with 9 bases in between. CDR3 DNA: TGTGCCAGCAGTCAGGGCGCGAGCAATCAGCCCCAGCATTTT. Its translation is CASSQGASNQPQHF.

J is TRBJ2-1 and V is TRBV28; D perhaps matches TRBD1 (6 bases). Germline V gene sequence: CDR1 MDHEN, CDR2 SYDVKM. V shed 1 base and J shed 0 bases, with 7 bases lying between them. The CDR3 sequence is 15 residues long. CDR3 residues: CASSLLGGSYNEQFF. CDR3 bases: TGTGCCAGCAGTTTATTAGGGGGCTCCTACAATGAGCAGTTCTTC.

This clone was seen more than once but under ten times. V and J are TRBV7-8 and TRBJ2-1, with D possibly matching TRBD2 (7 bases). The length of the CDR3 is 16 residues. Germline CDR1 reads SGHVS; CDR2 reads FQNEAQ. Between the trimmed V and J ends, which lost 5 bases and 7 bases, there was a span of 21 bases. Written as DNA, the CDR3 is TGTGCCAGCAGCCAGGTGGGGGGGAGAGGGGGGAATGAGCAGTTCTTC. Amino acids: CASSQVGGRGGNEQFF.

The chain couples TRBV2 to TRBJ1-1; D gene ambiguous. From germline, CDR1 is SNHLY and CDR2 FYNNEI. V lost 6 bases to trimming and J lost 1 base, with 12 bases between them. The CDR3 has 14 residues. CDR3 nucleotides: TGTGCCAGCAGGGACTACGGGAGGAACACTGAAGCTTTCTTT. The encoded protein is CASRDYGRNTEAFF.

This chain joins TRBV27 and TRBJ1-5; 7 bases are a match to TRBD1. The CDR3 is 16 residues long. Germline loops: CDR1 MNHEY, CDR2 SMNVEV (reference sequence). The V gene end was trimmed by 5 bases and the J gene end by 2 bases; junction bases not matched to a gene: 9. The CDR3 DNA follows: TGTGCCAGCAGTCCACTGGGACAGATGGGCAATCAGCCCCAGCATTTT. It codes for CASSPLGQMGNQPQHF.

The rearrangement joins TRBV2 to TRBJ1-2, with 7 bases that match TRBD1. The CDR3 is 14 residues long. Losses at the gene ends were 4 bases for V and 4 bases for J; bases not matched to a gene: 6. Germline V gives CDR1 SNHLY, CDR2 FYNNEI. CDR3 sequence reads: CASSGQGGGYGYTF. The CDR3, as DNA: TGTGCCAGCAGTGGTCAAGGGGGCGGCTATGGCTACACCTTC.

The chain couples TRBV4-2 to TRBJ2-7; 7 nucleotides match TRBD2. The germline V gene encodes CDR1 LGHNA and CDR2 YNFKEQ. The V gene end was trimmed by 3 bases and the J gene end by 4 bases; junction bases not matched to a gene: 6. The CDR3 length is 14 residues. The DNA for the CDR3 is TGTGCCAGCAGCCACGTAGCGGGTGCGTACGAGCAGTACTTC. This gives the protein CASSHVAGAYEQYF.

This clone was seen more than once but under ten times. The V gene is TRBV5-1, the J gene TRBJ1-1, with TRBD1 as a possible D gene (5 bases). The length of the CDR3 is 16 residues. Germline CDR1 reads SGHRS; CDR2 reads YFSETQ. Trimming took 2 bases from V and 4 from J, leaving 18 bases between them. CDR3 in amino acids: CASSFRSGKIGTEAFF. The CDR3 DNA reads as TGCGCCAGCAGCTTTAGGTCAGGGAAAATTGGCACTGAAGCTTTCTTT.

The table lists this clone with a few counts. This rearrangement joins TRBV27 to TRBJ2-7, with TRBD2 matching over 11 bases. The germline gives CDR1 MNHEY, CDR2 SMNVEV (reference sequence). CDR3 size: 19 residues. Trimming cost V 3 bases and J 0 bases; bases outside gene matches: 13. The CDR3 sequence is CASSLRPVLAGGYSYEQYF. The CDR3 region has the DNA TGTGCCAGCAGTTTGCGTCCCGTTCTAGCGGGAGGCTACTCCTACGAGCAGTACTTC.

This clone was counted a few times. CDR3 in amino acids: CASSLRGGEEKLFF. In DNA form, the CDR3 reads TGCGCCAGCAGCTTGAGGGGGGGAGAGGAAAAACTGTTTTTT. V usage is TRBV5-1 and J usage is TRBJ1-4; a weak D match, TRBD1 (6 bases). The V end lost 1 base, the J end lost 8 bases, and 12 bases lay between the germline ends. The CDR3 sequence is 14 residues long. CDR1 and CDR2 (germline): SGHRS, YFSETQ.

The chain is built from TRBV6-1 and TRBJ1-5; 8 nucleotides match TRBD1. The germline gives CDR1 MNHNS, CDR2 SASEGT. The CDR3 consists of 16 residues. J gave up 7 bases and V 2 bases, and 10 bases lay outside the gene matches. CDR3 loop: CASSEQGAEVRQPQHF. CDR3 coding DNA: TGTGCCAGCAGTGAACAGGGGGCTGAGGTGAGACAGCCCCAGCATTTT.

The rearrangement links TRBV24-1 to TRBJ2-7; 9 positions agree with TRBD1. J gave up 2 bases and V 4 bases, and 8 bases lay outside the gene matches. Germline CDR1 KGHDR, CDR2 SFDVKD. This CDR3 contains 16 residues. Here the CDR3 DNA reads TGTGCCACCAGTGACCACAGACAGGGGGGGACCTACGAGCAGTACTTC. It codes for CATSDHRQGGTYEQYF.

This clone was seen only a few times. The chain uses TRBV10-2 and TRBJ1-2; 8 bases agree with TRBD1. CDR1 and CDR2 (germline): WSHSY, SAAADI. The trim removed 5 bases at V and 7 bases at J, leaving 6 bases unmatched. This CDR3 contains 13 residues. CDR3 protein: CASSFDRGAGYTF. DNA for the CDR3: TGCGCCAGCAGTTTTGACAGGGGCGCTGGCTACACCTTC.

This clone was picked up a small number of times. The gene calls are TRBV28 and TRBJ1-4, with 7 nucleotides matching TRBD1. J was trimmed by 8 bases and V by 3 bases; bases with no gene match: 12. Germline lookup yields CDR1 MDHEN and CDR2 SYDVKM. The CDR3 contains 16 residues. CDR3 coding DNA: TGTGCCAGCAGTTTGCCCACCGGGACAGATGGGGAAAAACTGTTTTTT. As protein: CASSLPTGTDGEKLFF.

The chain couples TRBV27 to TRBJ2-7, with TRBD2 identical over 8 bases. Germline V gene data show CDR1 as MNHEY and CDR2 as SMNVEV (reference sequence). Losses at the gene ends were 8 bases for V and 0 bases for J; bases not matched to a gene: 9. The CDR3 runs 15 residues. The CDR3 sequence is CASRLSRGGSYEQYF. DNA of the CDR3: TGTGCCAGCCGCCTTTCCCGGGGGGGCTCCTACGAGCAGTACTTC.

The chain couples TRBV28 to TRBJ1-2; maybe TRBD1 (6 bases). The CDR3 consists of 13 residues. Germline CDR1 reads MDHEN; CDR2 reads SYDVKM. Trimming removed 7 bases at V and 4 bases at J, with 13 bases between. The CDR3 coding sequence is TGTGCCAGCAAATTACAGGGAATCTATGGCTACACCTTC. It yields the protein CASKLQGIYGYTF.

V gene TRBV1 combines with J gene TRBJ2-1; whether TRBD2, the table's D call, matches the DNA was not checked. TRBV1 is tagged as a pseudogene. The CDR3 sequence is 14 residues long. The CDR3 loop reads CTSSVAGGRDEQFF. The CDR3 DNA follows: TGCACCAGCAGCGTTGCGGGAGGGCGAGATGAGCAGTTCTTC.

V usage is TRBV5-1 and J usage is TRBJ1-1; TRBD1 agrees at 9 bases. Per the germline V gene, CDR1 is SGHRS and CDR2 is YFSETQ. Germline trimming cut 6 bases from V and 5 bases from J; bases unmatched to any gene: 8. The CDR3 totals 14 residues. CDR3 coding DNA: TGCGCCAGCACCCTGACAGGGGGAGGGACTGAAGCTTTCTTT. It specifies CASTLTGGGTEAFF.

This chain links TRBV6-6 with TRBJ2-7; 15 bases line up with TRBD2. With V trimmed by 6 bases and J by 7 bases, 4 bases remained unmatched. The CDR3 has 14 residues. CDR1 is MNHNY, CDR2 SVGAGI, per germline (reference sequence). CDR3 in DNA: TGTGCCAGCAGCCGGACTAGCGGGAGGGAAGAGCAGTACTTC. Protein sequence: CASSRTSGREEQYF.

The V gene is TRBV5-4, the J gene TRBJ2-5; 13 nucleotides align to TRBD2. CDR1 and CDR2 (germline): SGHNT, YYREEE (reference sequence). The length of the CDR3 is 18 residues. Germline trimming cut 3 bases from V and 1 base from J; bases unmatched to any gene: 9. The CDR3 loop reads CASSWGPGLAGTQETQYF. As DNA, the CDR3 is TGTGCCAGCAGCTGGGGCCCGGGACTAGCGGGAACCCAAGAGACCCAGTACTTC.

The chain employs TRBV6-1 and TRBJ1-2; D is unclear. V was cut by 5 bases and J by 8 bases, with 18 bases left in between. Germline V gives CDR1 MNHNS, CDR2 SASEGT. The CDR3 extends over 14 amino acids. The CDR3 is CASSTPSPGRGYTF. The CDR3, as DNA: TGTGCCAGCAGTACCCCATCCCCCGGGAGGGGCTACACCTTC.

The chain carries TRBV2 and TRBJ1-5, with D perhaps TRBD1 (5 bases). Germline V gene lookup returns CDR1 SNHLY and CDR2 FYNNEI. V lost 1 base to trimming and J lost 5 bases, with 12 bases between them. The CDR3 contains 15 residues. CDR3 DNA sequence: TGTGCCAGCAGTGAAGTTAACGGGGGGGATCAGCCCCAGCATTTT. Translation gives CASSEVNGGDQPQHF.